The 31 T cell receptor beta chains below come from one sample, sequenced in a study of blood T cells in healthy people across ages. Together with a sample-barcoded 5' primer, a J-beta primer mix was included in a second PCR lasting about 7 to 11 cycles. TCRdb used MiXCR to reprocess the 5' RACE reads, holding one entry per CDR3 protein. The table includes 650,000 to 800,000 distinct CDR3 sequences, about 50% detected once. The sequenced sample was blood. The receptor set was obtained from a woman older than 75 in good health.

The chain combines TRBV28 with TRBJ1-5, with 10 bases matching TRBD1. Per germline, CDR1 MDHEN and CDR2 SYDVKM. This CDR3 comprises 15 residues. Unmatched junction bases numbered 9, after V lost 8 bases and J lost 5 bases. Written as DNA, the CDR3 is TGTGCCAGCTACTCCGCTGGGACAGGGGATCAGCCCCAGCATTTT. It encodes CASYSAGTGDQPQHF.

The CDR3 DNA is TGTGCCAGCACCGCGGACAGGCTCCAAGAGACCCAGTACTTC. This translates into CASTADRLQETQYF. This rearrangement joins TRBV2 to TRBJ2-5, with 7 bases matching TRBD1. The germline CDR1 and CDR2 sequences are SNHLY and FYNNEI. Trimming at V came to 7 bases and at J to 1 base, leaving 6 bases not matched to a gene. The CDR3 spans 14 residues.

This clonotype was recorded many times. J is TRBJ2-1 and V is TRBV5-5, with 7 nucleotides matching TRBD1. The V and J ends lost 0 bases and 9 bases, in that order; junction bases with no gene match: 3. The V gene's germline CDR1 is SGHKS and CDR2 YYEKEE (reference sequence). This CDR3 is built from 13 residues. The CDR3 here is CASSLGQGTEQFF. DNA of the CDR3: TGTGCCAGCAGCTTGGGACAGGGCACTGAGCAGTTCTTC. The variable domain in full, completed from reference TRBV5-5 and TRBJ2-1, reads DAGVTQSPTHLIKTRGQQVTLRCSPISGHKSVSWYQQVLGQGPQFIFQYYEKEERGRGNFPDRFSARQFPNYSSELNVNALLLGDSALYLCASSLGQGTEQFFGPGTRLTVL.

V is TRBV20-1 and J is TRBJ1-6; TRBD1 is a possible D gene (5 bases). Per germline, CDR1 DFQATT and CDR2 SNEGSKA (reference sequence). The V end lost 4 bases, the J end lost 1 base, and 8 bases lay between the germline ends. The CDR3 sequence is 14 residues long. CDR3: CSANTGSYNSPLHF. The CDR3 DNA follows: TGCAGTGCTAATACAGGTTCCTATAATTCACCCCTCCACTTT.

This clonotype was detected many times. The chain couples TRBV2 to TRBJ1-2, with 9 bases matching TRBD1. This CDR3 contains 14 residues. Germline assignment: CDR1 SNHLY and CDR2 FYNNEI. J was trimmed by 8 bases and V by 6 bases; bases with no gene match: 10. CDR3 DNA: TGTGCCAGCAGCTTACAGGGGGCTGGGTACGGCTACACCTTC. Amino acids: CASSLQGAGYGYTF.

The chain has TRBV12-3 or TRBV12-4 and TRBJ2-2, with D tentatively TRBD2 (7 bases). This CDR3 contains 15 residues. Trimming cost V 7 bases and J 4 bases, with 16 bases left between them. The DNA for the CDR3 is TGTGCCAGCATCCCACGGGGGGCGGGCACCGGGGAGCTGTTTTTT. It codes for CASIPRGAGTGELFF.

The chain carries TRBV29-1 and TRBJ1-2, with no clear D. Germline V gene data show CDR1 as SQVTM and CDR2 as ANQGSEA. The germline V and J ends were trimmed by 3 bases and 8 bases, with 16 bases remaining between them. This CDR3 has 13 residues. CDR3 protein: CSVDGSEVKGYTF. CDR3 nucleotides: TGCAGCGTTGACGGGTCCGAGGTGAAAGGCTACACCTTC.

This clonotype was picked up many times. The V and J genes are TRBV15 and TRBJ2-7, with 9 bases matching TRBD2. Germline CDR1 and CDR2: LNHNV and YYDKDF (reference sequence). The junction had 10 bases not matched to a gene; V was cut back by 5 bases and J by 2 bases. The CDR3 runs to 16 residues. CDR3 in DNA: TGTGCCACCAGCTTTCGTACTAGCGGGCTAACCTACGAGCAGTACTTC. Residues: CATSFRTSGLTYEQYF.

The chain links TRBV18 to TRBJ2-3; D might be TRBD2 (6 bases). The V gene's germline CDR1 is KGHSH and CDR2 LQKENI. This CDR3 comprises 16 residues. Trimming took 1 base from V and 0 from J, leaving 11 bases between them. CDR3 bases: TGTGCCAGCTCACCACGGATGGAGGGGAGCACAGATACGCAGTATTTT. This codes for CASSPRMEGSTDTQYF.

This clonotype was recorded many times. The chain is built from TRBV9 and TRBJ2-7, with D perhaps TRBD1 (6 bases). The V gene's germline CDR1 is SGDLS and CDR2 YYNGEE. The CDR3 runs 14 residues. V was trimmed by 0 bases and J by 2 bases, leaving 9 bases between them. CDR3 protein: CASSVADRAYEQYF. The DNA for the CDR3 is TGTGCCAGCAGCGTAGCGGACAGAGCCTACGAGCAGTACTTC.

A single count supports this clonotype. This may arise from a read error, as a much more abundant clone is one base away. This sequence joins TRBV7-7 and TRBJ2-3; D tentatively fits TRBD1 or TRBD2 (6 bases each). The CDR3 has 17 amino acids. CDR1 SSHAT and CDR2 FNYEAQ come from the germline V gene (reference sequence). The CDR3 DNA reads TGTGCTAGCAGCTCAGGGGCACGGGGGCTCGTAGCAGATACGCAGTATTTT. This translates into CASSSGARGLVADTQYF.

The genes are TRBV9 and TRBJ2-1; 8 bases are a match to TRBD2. This CDR3 is 12 amino acids long. V lost 4 bases and J lost 15; bases outside the gene matches: 9. Germline lookup yields CDR1 SGDLS and CDR2 YYNGEE. CDR3 loop: CASSPGRGRMFF. The CDR3 DNA reads TGTGCCAGCAGCCCTGGGCGCGGGAGGATGTTCTTC. Full variable domain (outside the CDR3, taken from reference TRBV9 and TRBJ2-1): DSGVTQTPKHLITATGQRVTLRCSPRSGDLSVYWYQQSLDQGLQFLIQYYNGEERAKGNILERFSAQQFPDLHSELNLSSLELGDSALYFCASSPGRGRMFFGPGTRLTVL.

V and J are TRBV7-6 and TRBJ1-2; the match to TRBD1 covers 9 bases. From germline, CDR1 is SGHVS and CDR2 FNYEAQ. V shed 1 base and J 5 bases; nucleotides not matched to a gene: 8. CDR3 size: 16 residues. CDR3 sequence reads: CASSLEGTGKSYGYTF. The CDR3 region has the DNA TGTGCCAGCAGCTTAGAAGGGACAGGGAAGTCGTATGGCTACACCTTC.

The J gene is TRBJ2-3, the V gene TRBV2; D gene uncertain. CDR3 size: 14 residues. Germline lookup yields CDR1 SNHLY and CDR2 FYNNEI. V was pared by 6 bases and J by 2 bases, with 12 bases between. The CDR3 reads CASRADPHTDTQYF. CDR3 sequence (DNA): TGTGCCAGCAGGGCGGATCCACACACAGATACGCAGTATTTT.

This clonotype was recorded a few times. The chain combines TRBV9 with TRBJ1-3; D is unclear. The CDR3 contains 13 residues. CDR1 and CDR2 from the germline V gene are SGDLS and YYNGEE. Trimming left V 1 base short and J 4 bases short, with 6 bases between. The CDR3 DNA follows: TGTGCCAGCAGCGTATATCCCGGAAACACCATATATTTT. Translation gives CASSVYPGNTIYF.

This clonotype was seen repeatedly, ten times or more. The V and J genes are TRBV12-3 or TRBV12-4 and TRBJ2-1; 9 bases agree with TRBD2. With V trimmed by 5 bases and J by 7 bases, 9 bases remained unmatched. This CDR3 region has 15 residues. CDR3 coding DNA: TGTGCCAGCAGTCCACTTAGCGGGGGCGGGAATGAGCAGTTCTTC. Residues: CASSPLSGGGNEQFF.

In this sample, this clonotype turned up a few times. The junction and the germline gene differ at one end; a read error may be behind it. The chain joins TRBV7-9 to TRBJ2-2; TRBD2 matches 10 bases. Germline loops: CDR1 SEHNR, CDR2 FQNEAQ (reference sequence). The CDR3 contains 16 residues. Here the CDR3 DNA reads TGTGCCAGTAGCTTTACTAGCGGGACGGGCACCGGGGAGCTGTTTTTT. It translates to CASSFTSGTGTGELFF.

As DNA, the CDR3 is TGTGCCAGCAGTTCCCCGGATGGCATGGAGACCCAGTACTTC. As protein: CASSSPDGMETQYF. The rearrangement joins TRBV6-6 to TRBJ2-5; D ambiguous. The CDR3 sequence is 14 residues long. From germline, CDR1 is MNHNY and CDR2 SVGAGI (reference sequence). Trimming took 4 bases from V and 5 from J, leaving 14 bases between them.

A single count supports this clonotype. The chain carries TRBV7-9 and TRBJ1-2, with D perhaps TRBD1 (6 bases). The CDR3 length is 11 residues. Germline assignment: CDR1 SEHNR and CDR2 FQNEAQ (reference sequence). The germline V and J ends were trimmed by 3 bases and 8 bases, with 7 bases remaining between them. In DNA, the CDR3 is TGTGCCAGCAGCTTCGGACAGGGCTACACCTTC. It translates to CASSFGQGYTF.

The chain employs TRBV10-3 and TRBJ2-3, with TRBD2 matching 15 bases. Germline V gene data show CDR1 as ENHRY and CDR2 as SYGVKD. The CDR3 runs to 15 residues. Germline trimming cut 3 bases from V and 6 bases from J; bases unmatched to any gene: 1. In DNA, the CDR3 is TGTGCCATCAGTGAAGGGACTAGCGGGAGGGATACGCAGTATTTT. It specifies CAISEGTSGRDTQYF.

This clonotype was found a few times. The chain couples TRBV18 to TRBJ2-3; D is ambiguous. This CDR3 region has 13 residues. Germline V gives CDR1 KGHSH, CDR2 LQKENI. Trimming took 5 bases from V and 2 from J, leaving 8 bases between them. In nucleotides, the CDR3 is TGTGCCAGCTCAAGTTTCTCCACAGATACGCAGTATTTT. Protein sequence: CASSSFSTDTQYF.

The V call is TRBV29-1, the J call TRBJ2-4; possibly TRBD1 for D (6 bases). The J call may be incorrect, as the DNA end agrees better with TRBJ2-7. Germline V CDR1 and CDR2: SQVTM, ANQGSEA. The CDR3 extends over 15 amino acids. In DNA, the CDR3 is TGCAGCGTTGTCCAACCGGACAGACCTGCCTACGAGCAGTACTTC. This sequence encodes CSVVQPDRPAYEQYF.

This clonotype has just one count. This chain links TRBV7-3 with TRBJ2-2; D not certain. This CDR3 has 17 residues. Germline assignment: CDR1 SGHTA and CDR2 FQGTGA. Trimming pared 5 bases from V and 4 bases from J, leaving 20 bases between. CDR3 sequence: CASSPKRSNSPTGELFF. The CDR3 DNA follows: TGTGCCAGCAGCCCGAAGAGGTCAAACTCCCCCACCGGGGAGCTGTTTTTT. Drawing the rest from reference TRBV7-3 and TRBJ2-2, the complete variable domain is GAGVSQTPSNKVTEKGKYVELRCDPISGHTALYWYRQSLGQGPEFLIYFQGTGAADDSGLPNDRFFAVRPEGSVSTLKIQRTERGDSAVYLCASSPKRSNSPTGELFFGEGSRLTVL.

This clonotype was found many times. The CDR3 coding sequence is TGCAGTAGCCGCACCGGGGGACCCAATTCACCCCTCCACTTT. The encoded protein is CSSRTGGPNSPLHF. This rearrangement joins TRBV20-1 to TRBJ1-6; a weak D match, TRBD1 (5 bases). Germline lookup yields CDR1 DFQATT and CDR2 SNEGSKA (reference sequence). CDR3 length equals 14 residues. Trimming pared 8 bases from V and 7 bases from J, leaving 18 bases between.

The V and J genes are TRBV20-1 and TRBJ2-7; no definite D call. The V gene lost 4 bases and the J gene lost 9 bases, with 19 bases spanning the gap. The CDR3 contains 13 residues. The germline gives CDR1 DFQATT, CDR2 SNEGSKA (reference sequence). The CDR3 reads CSATPHRSCGQYF. The CDR3 DNA sequence: TGCAGTGCTACGCCCCATCGGAGTTGTGGGCAGTACTTC.

On this clonotype itself: The germline gene is not matched at one end of the junction; a read error may be the cause. The genes are TRBV20-1 and TRBJ1-4, with a weak D call TRBD1 (6 bases). CDR1 DFQATT and CDR2 SNEGSKA come from the germline V gene (reference sequence). The CDR3 is 18 residues long. In DNA form, the CDR3 reads TGCAGTGCTAGATCAGGGGCAGGGGCCTTTGCAACTGATGAAAAACTGTTTTTT. Translation: CSARSGAGAFATDEKLFF.

This sequence joins TRBV29-1 and TRBJ2-1; 8 nucleotides line up with TRBD1. Unmatched junction bases numbered 4, after V lost 0 bases and J lost 3 bases. From germline, CDR1 is SQVTM and CDR2 ANQGSEA. The CDR3 is 15 residues long. CDR3 in DNA: TGCAGCGTTGAAGATGTCGGGACAGGCTACAATGAGCAGTTCTTC. It yields the protein CSVEDVGTGYNEQFF.

Of note for this clonotype: Given a much more abundant clone one base away, this may be a read error. The V gene is TRBV5-1, the J gene TRBJ2-5; D unresolved. CDR3 size: 11 residues. Germline V gene sequence: CDR1 SGHRS, CDR2 YFSETQ. The V end was cut by 6 bases, the J end by 11 bases, with 14 bases between. CDR3 DNA: TGCGCCAGCAACATTTACAATGAGCAGTACTTC. Translated: CASNIYNEQYF.

This clonotype was seen once. This chain uses TRBV6-4 with TRBJ2-3; no clear D gene. V lost 2 bases, J lost 2 bases, and 8 bases lay in between. The CDR3 runs to 14 residues. Germline V gene data show CDR1 as MRHNA and CDR2 as SNTAGT. CDR3 sequence: CASSDGLPTDTQYF. CDR3 in DNA: TGTGCCAGCAGTGACGGATTACCCACAGATACGCAGTATTTT.

A few counts support this clonotype. The chain links TRBV12-3 or TRBV12-4 to TRBJ2-2; D might be TRBD1 (6 bases). V was shortened by 6 bases and J by 2 bases, with 13 bases between the two germline ends. The CDR3 contains 15 residues. CDR3 sequence reads: CASRPGVSNTGELFF. As DNA, the CDR3 is TGTGCCAGCAGGCCAGGGGTATCTAACACCGGGGAGCTGTTTTTT.

The chain recombines TRBV21-1 with TRBJ2-7; the DNA was not compared with TRBD2, the D call given in the table. TRBV21-1 has pseudogene status. The CDR3 totals 19 residues. CDR3 coding DNA: TGTGCCAGCAGCAAAGCCTGCGGGTGGGTCGGCACCTTGGCCTACGAGCAGTACTTC. It codes for CASSKACGWVGTLAYEQYF.